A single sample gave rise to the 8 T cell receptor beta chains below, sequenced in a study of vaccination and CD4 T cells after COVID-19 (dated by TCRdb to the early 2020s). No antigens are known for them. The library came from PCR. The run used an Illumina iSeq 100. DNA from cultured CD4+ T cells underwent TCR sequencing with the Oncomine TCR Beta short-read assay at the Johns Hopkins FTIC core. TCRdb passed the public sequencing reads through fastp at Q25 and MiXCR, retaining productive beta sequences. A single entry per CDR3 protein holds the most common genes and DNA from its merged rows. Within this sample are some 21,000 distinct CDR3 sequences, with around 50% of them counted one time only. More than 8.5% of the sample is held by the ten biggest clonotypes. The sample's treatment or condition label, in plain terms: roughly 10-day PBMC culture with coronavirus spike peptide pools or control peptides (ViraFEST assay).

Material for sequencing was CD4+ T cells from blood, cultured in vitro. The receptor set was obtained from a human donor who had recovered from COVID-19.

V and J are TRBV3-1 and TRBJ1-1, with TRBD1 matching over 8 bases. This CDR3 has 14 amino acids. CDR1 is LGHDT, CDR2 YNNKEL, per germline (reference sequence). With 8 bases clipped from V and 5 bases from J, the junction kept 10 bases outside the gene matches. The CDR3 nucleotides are TGTGCCAGCGGGGGGACAGGCAGGGTGACTGAAGCTTTCTTT. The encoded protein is CASGGTGRVTEAFF.

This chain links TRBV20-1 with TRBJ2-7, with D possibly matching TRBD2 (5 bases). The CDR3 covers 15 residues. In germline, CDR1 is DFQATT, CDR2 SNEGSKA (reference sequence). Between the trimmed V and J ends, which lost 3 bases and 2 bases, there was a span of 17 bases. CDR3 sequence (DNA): TGCAGTGCTAGGGGAGCGGAAGAGCTTCCCTACGAGCAGTACTTC. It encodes CSARGAEELPYEQYF.

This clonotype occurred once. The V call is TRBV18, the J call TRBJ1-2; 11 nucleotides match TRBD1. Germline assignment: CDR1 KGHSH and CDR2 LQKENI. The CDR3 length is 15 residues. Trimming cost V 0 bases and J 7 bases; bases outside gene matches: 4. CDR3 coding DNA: TGTGCCAGCTCACCACCCGGACAGGGGGCCTCTGGCTACACCTTC. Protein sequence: CASSPPGQGASGYTF.

Here the CDR3 DNA reads TGTGCCAGCAGTAAGGGGGGTAACAATCAGCCCCAGCATTTT. This translates into CASSKGGNNQPQHF. The V and J genes are TRBV2 and TRBJ1-5; D is perhaps TRBD1 (6 bases). Trimming removed 5 bases from V and 3 bases from J, with 11 bases in between. The CDR3 spans 14 residues. The germline V gene has CDR1 SNHLY and CDR2 FYNNEI.

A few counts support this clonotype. The CDR3 DNA follows: TGTGCCAGCAGCTTTAGCAACTCCGGGACAGGGGGCACTGAAGCTTTCTTT. It specifies CASSFSNSGTGGTEAFF. The chain links TRBV7-9 to TRBJ1-1, with TRBD1 matching 11 bases. CDR1 is SEHNR, CDR2 FQNEAQ, per germline (reference sequence). This CDR3 is built from 17 residues. After removal of 3 bases from V and 4 bases from J, the junction contained 10 bases not matched to a gene.

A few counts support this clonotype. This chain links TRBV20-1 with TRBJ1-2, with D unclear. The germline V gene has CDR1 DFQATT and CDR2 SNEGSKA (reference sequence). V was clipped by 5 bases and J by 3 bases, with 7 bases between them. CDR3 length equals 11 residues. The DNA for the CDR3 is TGCAGTGCTCGACTGGACTATGGCTACACCTTC. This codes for CSARLDYGYTF.

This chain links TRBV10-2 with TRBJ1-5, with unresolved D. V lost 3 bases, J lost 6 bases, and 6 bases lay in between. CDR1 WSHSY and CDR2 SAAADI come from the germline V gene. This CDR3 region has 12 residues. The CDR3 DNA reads TGCGCCAGCAGTGAAATACGTCAGCCCCAGCATTTT. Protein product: CASSEIRQPQHF.

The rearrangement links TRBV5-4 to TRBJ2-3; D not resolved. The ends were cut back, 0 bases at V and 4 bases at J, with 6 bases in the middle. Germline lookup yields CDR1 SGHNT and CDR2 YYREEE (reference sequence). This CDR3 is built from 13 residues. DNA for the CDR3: TGTGCCAGCAGCTTGGCCACGGCAGATACGCAGTATTTT. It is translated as CASSLATADTQYF.